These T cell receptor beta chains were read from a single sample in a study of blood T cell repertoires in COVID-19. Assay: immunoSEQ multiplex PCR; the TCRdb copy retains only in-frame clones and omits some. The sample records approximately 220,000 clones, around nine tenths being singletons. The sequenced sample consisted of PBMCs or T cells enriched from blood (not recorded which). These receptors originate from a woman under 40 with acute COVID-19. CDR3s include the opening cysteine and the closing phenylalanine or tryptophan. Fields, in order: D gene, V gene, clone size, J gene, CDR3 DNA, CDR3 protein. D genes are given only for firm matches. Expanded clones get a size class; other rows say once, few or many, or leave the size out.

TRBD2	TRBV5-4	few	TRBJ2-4	TGTGCCAGCAGCTCGGGACTAGCGGGGCCCGAAAACATTCAGTACTTC	CASSSGLAGPENIQYF
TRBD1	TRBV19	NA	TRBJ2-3	TGTGCCAGTAGTAGACAGGGGGGAACTAGCACAGATACGCAGTATTTT	CASSRQGGTSTDTQYF
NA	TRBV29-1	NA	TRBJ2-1	TGCAGCGTTCGGGGAAATGAGCAGTTCTTC	CSVRGNEQFF
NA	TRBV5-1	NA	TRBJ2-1	TGCGCCAGCAGCTTGTCAGGGGCCCTTCACAACAATGAGCAGTTCTTC	CASSLSGALHNNEQFF
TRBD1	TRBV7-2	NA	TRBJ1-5	TGTGCCAGCAGCTTAGCCCGACAGGGCGTTCAGCCCCAGCATTTT	CASSLARQGVQPQHF
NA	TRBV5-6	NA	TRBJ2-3	TGTGCCAGCAGCTATTCGTGGGCCGACCTCACAGATACGCAGTATTTT	CASSYSWADLTDTQYF
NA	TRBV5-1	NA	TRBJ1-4	TGCGCCAGCAGCTTTGGGGGGACTAACAATGAAAAACTGTTTTTT	CASSFGGTNNEKLFF
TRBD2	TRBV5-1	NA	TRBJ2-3	TGCGCCAGCAGTTTCGTGGCGGGGGACCTCACAGATACGCAGTATTTT	CASSFVAGDLTDTQYF
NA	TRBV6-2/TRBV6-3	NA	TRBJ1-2	TGTGCCAGCAGTTACTCGCGAGCTAACTATGGCTACACCTTC	CASSYSRANYGYTF
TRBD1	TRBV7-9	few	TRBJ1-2	TGTGCCAGCAGCTTAGTAGGGTCCGGGACAGGGAGTGGCTACACCTTC	CASSLVGSGTGSGYTF
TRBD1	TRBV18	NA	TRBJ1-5	TGTGCCAGCTCACCGGGGGACAGGGGTAATCAGCCCCAGCATTTT	CASSPGDRGNQPQHF
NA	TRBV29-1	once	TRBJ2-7	TGCAGCGTCTCCGGGACATTCTCCTACGAGCAGTACTTC	CSVSGTFSYEQYF
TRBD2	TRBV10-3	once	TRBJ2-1	TGTGCCATCAGTAGCAACGCCGGGGGGGCCCTGGATGAGCAGTTCTTC	CAISSNAGGALDEQFF
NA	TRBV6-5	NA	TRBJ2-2	TGTGCCAGCAGCTACGGACACCCCACCGGGGAGCTGTTTTTT	CASSYGHPTGELFF
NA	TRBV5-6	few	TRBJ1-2	TGTGCCAGCAGCCCCTACAGGGCCCTCTTCGGTGGCTACACCTTC	CASSPYRALFGGYTF
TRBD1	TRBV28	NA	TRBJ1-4	TGTGCCAGCAGCGTAACCGGGACAGCCGAGAATGAAAAACTGTTTTTT	CASSVTGTAENEKLFF
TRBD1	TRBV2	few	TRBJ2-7	TGTGCCAGCGGACAGGGGGCGTTCGAGCAGTACTTC	CASGQGAFEQYF
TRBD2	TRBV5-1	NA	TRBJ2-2	TGCGCCAGCAGCTCGGGACTAGCGGGGGGACTAACCGGGGAGCTGTTTTTT	CASSSGLAGGLTGELFF
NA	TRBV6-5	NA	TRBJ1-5	TGTGCCAGCAGCGCCGGGAGCCAGCCCCAGCATTTT	CASSAGSQPQHF
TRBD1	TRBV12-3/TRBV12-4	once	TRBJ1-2	TGTGCCAGCAGTCCACAGGGGGCTCTAGGCTACACCTTC	CASSPQGALGYTF
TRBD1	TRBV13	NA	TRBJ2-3	TGTGCCAGCAGCCGGGGACAGGGTCCAGATACGCAGTATTTT	CASSRGQGPDTQYF
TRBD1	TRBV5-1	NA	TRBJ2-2	TGCGCCAGCAGACACACCGGACAGGGGGCGATCGGGGAGCTGTTTTTT	CASRHTGQGAIGELFF
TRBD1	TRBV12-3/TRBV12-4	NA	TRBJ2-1	TGTGCCAGCACAGGGGGCAATGAGCAGTTCTTC	CASTGGNEQFF
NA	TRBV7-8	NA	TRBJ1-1	TGTGCCAGCAGCTACAACCAAGCTACGAGGGAGACTGAAGCTTTCTTT	CASSYNQATRETEAFF
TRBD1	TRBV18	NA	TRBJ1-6	TGTGCCAGTTCGGGAGGGACAGGGCCTGGTTCACCCCTCCACTTT	CASSGGTGPGSPLHF
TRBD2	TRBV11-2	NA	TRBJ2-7	TGTGCCAGCAGCTTTAGCGGGGGAAGGACCAGGAACGAGCAGTACTTC	CASSFSGGRTRNEQYF
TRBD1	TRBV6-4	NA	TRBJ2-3	TGTGCCAGCAGCCGGGACAGGGAGACAGATACGCAGTATTTT	CASSRDRETDTQYF
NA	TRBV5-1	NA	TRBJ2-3	TGCGCCAGCGCAAAGGCGGGTGGTGGTGGAGATACGCAGTATTTT	CASAKAGGGGDTQYF
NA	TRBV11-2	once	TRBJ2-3	TGTGCCAGCAGCTTAGCGAACCGCCTCGGAGATACGCAGTATTTT	CASSLANRLGDTQYF
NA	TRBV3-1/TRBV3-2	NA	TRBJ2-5	TGTGCCACCTGGGGGGGCGAGACCCAGTACTTC	CATWGGETQYF
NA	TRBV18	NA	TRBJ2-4	TGTGCCAGCTCATTAAGGGGGTCCTTAGCCAAAAACATTCAGTACTTC	CASSLRGSLAKNIQYF
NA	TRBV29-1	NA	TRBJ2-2	TGCAGCGTTGACGGGGGGCGAAACACCGGGGAGCTGTTTTTT	CSVDGGRNTGELFF
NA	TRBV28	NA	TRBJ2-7	TGTGCCAGCAGTTCCCTAACTGGTTCTTCCTACGAGCAGTACTTC	CASSSLTGSSYEQYF
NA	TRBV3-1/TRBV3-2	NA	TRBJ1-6	TGTGCCAGCAGCCTCAAGCGGTCCTCACCCCTCCACTTT	CASSLKRSSPLHF
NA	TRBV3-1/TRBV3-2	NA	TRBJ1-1	TGTGCCAGCAGCTCCAGGGAAGTTTCTGAAGCTTTCTTT	CASSSREVSEAFF
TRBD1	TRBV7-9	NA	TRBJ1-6	TGTGCCAGCAGCGCCCGACAGGGGGATTCACCCCTCCACTTT	CASSARQGDSPLHF
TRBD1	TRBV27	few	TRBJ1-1	TGTGCCAGCAGTCACAGGACAGGGGGCAAGCTCGGCACTGAAGCTTTCTTT	CASSHRTGGKLGTEAFF
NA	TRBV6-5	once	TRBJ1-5	TGTGCCAGCAGGTCAGATTATAGCAATCAGCCCCAGCATTTT	CASRSDYSNQPQHF
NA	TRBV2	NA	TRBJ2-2	TGTGCCAGCAGTGTCAGGGCTTGGGACACCGGGGAGCTGTTTTTT	CASSVRAWDTGELFF
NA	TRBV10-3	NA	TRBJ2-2	TGTGCCATCAGTGAGTTAGTATCCACCGGGGAGCTGTTTTTT	CAISELVSTGELFF
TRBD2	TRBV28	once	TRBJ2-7	TGTGCCAGCAGTTTTCCCTCTCGAACCGGGACTAGTTTAGCCGGTGAGCAGTACTTC	CASSFPSRTGTSLAGEQYF
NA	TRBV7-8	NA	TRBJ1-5	TGTGCCAGCAGCCAGGGGACACTTAATCAGCCCCAGCATTTT	CASSQGTLNQPQHF
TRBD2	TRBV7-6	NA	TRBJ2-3	TGTGCCAGCAGCTTAAATCCGACTAGCGGGAAACTCACAGATACGCAGTATTTT	CASSLNPTSGKLTDTQYF
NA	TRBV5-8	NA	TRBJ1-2	TGTGCCAGCAGCTTGGACAGGGAAGGCTACACCTTC	CASSLDREGYTF
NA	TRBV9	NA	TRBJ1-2	TGTGCCAGCAGCGTAGGGGCGTCGACGTCTTATGGCTACACCTTC	CASSVGASTSYGYTF
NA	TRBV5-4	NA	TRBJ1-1	TGTGCCAGCAGCGCATGGAGGGATCAAGCTTTCTTT	CASSAWRDQAFF
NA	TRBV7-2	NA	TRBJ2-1	TGTGCCAGCAGCTTAGGGGCCGGGGGGCGCTACAATGAGCAGTTCTTC	CASSLGAGGRYNEQFF
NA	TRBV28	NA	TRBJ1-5	TGTGCCAGCAGTTTGTCAGGGGCAAATCAGCCCCAGCATTTT	CASSLSGANQPQHF
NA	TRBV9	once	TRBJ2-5	TGTGCCAGCAGCCCCTTGCCGGGTCGGGAGACCCAGTACTTC	CASSPLPGRETQYF
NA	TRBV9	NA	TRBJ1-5	TGTGCCAGCAGCGCCCATACGGGGAATCAGCCCCAGCATTTT	CASSAHTGNQPQHF